This T cell receptor beta chain was profiled in a study of tumor-infiltrating lymphocytes in localized non-small cell lung cancer. For the study at large: Several tumor histologies, both smoking statuses, and some post-neoadjuvant chemotherapy samples were included.

Germline loops: CDR1 LNHNV, CDR2 YYDKDF (reference sequence). V lost 0 bases and J 6 bases, leaving 9 bases between the germline ends. This CDR3 is built from 13 residues. Here immunoSEQ multiplex PCR was the method, and the copy in TCRdb shows in-frame clones only, minus some. The table has some 15,000 clones, approximately 80% seen once. The receptor comes from a human donor with non-small cell lung cancer. The chain links TRBV15 to TRBJ2-7; no definite D call. Input material: lung tumor tissue. The CDR3 loop reads CATSRDSVGEQYF. DNA of the CDR3: TGTGCCACCAGCAGAGATAGTGTAGGCGAGCAGTACTTC.